These T cell receptor beta chains were read from a single sample in a study of CD8+CD57+ T cells in acquired aplastic anemia. MiXCR, run by TCRdb on the reads, gives a single entry per CDR3 protein. The sample lists about 200,000 distinct CDR3 sequences; roughly 50% were seen once. What was sequenced was sorted CD4+, CD8+, or CD8+CD57+ T cells (not recorded which) from PBMCs. Receptors originate from a human donor with aplastic anemia. Both conserved end residues are part of each CDR3. The order of the fields is V gene, clone size, J gene, D gene, CDR3 DNA, CDR3 protein. A D gene is named only where the DNA matches it firmly. Clone size is not always given. Where it is, it says once, few, many or a class for expanded clones.

TRBV28	many	TRBJ1-5	TRBD1	TGTGCCAGCAGTTTACTCGGGACAGGGAGCAATCAGCCCCAGCATTTT	CASSLLGTGSNQPQHF
TRBV28	many	TRBJ2-7	NA	TGTGCCAGCAGTTATAGGGCCTACGAGCAGTACTTC	CASSYRAYEQYF
TRBV19	many	TRBJ1-2	NA	TGTGCCAGTAGTATCGGTAAAGGAACGTCTAACTATGGCTACACCTTC	CASSIGKGTSNYGYTF
TRBV20-1	many	TRBJ2-3	TRBD2	TGCAGTGCTCCTAGCGGGGGGGGCACAGATACGCAGTATTTT	CSAPSGGGTDTQYF
TRBV15	NA	TRBJ1-3	NA	TGTGCCACCAGCAGAGATCGGGGGGCTGGAAACACCATATATTTT	CATSRDRGAGNTIYF
TRBV2	NA	TRBJ2-7	NA	TGTGCCAGCGGGAATAGCGAGCAGTACTTC	CASGNSEQYF
TRBV3-1	many	TRBJ1-5	NA	TGTGCCAGCTCCGGGACCGAGGAGGGGCAGCCCCAGCATTTT	CASSGTEEGQPQHF
TRBV10-1	many	TRBJ2-7	TRBD1	TGCGCCAGCAGTGAGGGCGGACAGGCCAGCTCCTACGAGCAGTACTTC	CASSEGGQASSYEQYF
TRBV6-5	NA	TRBJ1-5	TRBD1	TGTGCCAGCAGATGGGACAGGGTCAATCAGCCCCAGCATTTT	CASRWDRVNQPQHF
TRBV6-1	NA	TRBJ2-1	NA	TGTGCCAGCAGTGACCTTGTCAGGAGCGGAAATGAGCAGTTCTTC	CASSDLVRSGNEQFF
TRBV10-3	NA	TRBJ1-5	TRBD1	TGTGCCAGCAGTGTAGCCGGGACAGGGGGCAATCAGCCCCAGCATTTT	CASSVAGTGGNQPQHF
TRBV2	many	TRBJ2-1	NA	TGTGCCAGCAGGGGCGAGAGGAGCTCCTACAATGAGCAGTTCTTC	CASRGERSSYNEQFF
TRBV20-1	many	TRBJ2-1	TRBD1	TGCAGTGCTCGCCGGGACAGGGGCCCCAATGAGCAGTTCTTC	CSARRDRGPNEQFF
TRBV5-1	few	TRBJ2-3	TRBD1	TGCGCCAGCAGCTTGACCGGACCGGGACAGGGGACAGATACGCAGTATTTT	CASSLTGPGQGTDTQYF
TRBV5-1	many	TRBJ2-5	NA	TGCGCCAGCAGCTGGGGGATGATCCGGGACGGCGGTGTGGAGACCCAGTACTTC	CASSWGMIRDGGVETQYF
TRBV20-1	many	TRBJ1-6	NA	TGCAGTGCTAGAACCGGCCTCTCACCCCTCCACTTT	CSARTGLSPLHF
TRBV2	NA	TRBJ1-3	NA	TGTGCCAGCAGCGCCGGGACCACCATATATTTT	CASSAGTTIYF
TRBV6-4	many	TRBJ1-5	NA	TGTGCCAGCAGTGTAGGGGTCCATCAGCCCCAGCATTTT	CASSVGVHQPQHF
TRBV24-1	many	TRBJ2-5	NA	TGTGCCACCAGTGAAACCAGCGGGGGACAGAAGGGACAAGAGACCCAGTACTTC	CATSETSGGQKGQETQYF
TRBV12-5	NA	TRBJ1-1	TRBD1	TGTGCCAGCAGTTTAAGCGGGGACAGGGGGGTGTCTGAAGCTTTCTTT	CASSLSGDRGVSEAFF
TRBV20-1	many	TRBJ2-1	TRBD2	TGCAGTGCTAGCAATAGCGGGGGGCTCTCATCCTACAATGAGCAGTTCTTC	CSASNSGGLSSYNEQFF
TRBV5-1	NA	TRBJ1-3	TRBD1	TGCGCCAGCAGCCAGTACGGGACAGGGGGAAACACCATATATTTT	CASSQYGTGGNTIYF
TRBV19	many	TRBJ1-5	NA	TGTGCCAGTAGTGCCTCAGGACAGACTTATAGCAATCAGCCCCAGCATTTT	CASSASGQTYSNQPQHF
TRBV7-2	NA	TRBJ2-6	TRBD1	TGTGCCAGCAGCTTGACAGGGTTCTCTGGGGCCAACGTCCTGACTTTC	CASSLTGFSGANVLTF
TRBV5-8	many	TRBJ2-2	NA	TGTGCCAGCAGCGCCCGAGTTCCTGGGAGTGCCGGGGAGCTGTTTTTT	CASSARVPGSAGELFF
TRBV20-1	NA	TRBJ1-5	NA	TGCAGTGCTAGATCGGGGGGGCAGCCCCAGCATTTT	CSARSGGQPQHF
TRBV9	once	TRBJ2-1	NA	TGTGCCAGCAGCGTAGCAGGTATCGAGCAGTTCTTC	CASSVAGIEQFF
TRBV2	NA	TRBJ2-2	TRBD2	TGTGCCAGCAGTGCGACTAGCGCCGGGGAGCTGTTTTTT	CASSATSAGELFF
TRBV20-1	NA	TRBJ1-5	NA	TGCAGTGCTAGAGGCGAGGATCAGCCCCAGCATTTT	CSARGEDQPQHF
TRBV7-3	NA	TRBJ1-5	TRBD1	TGTGCCAGCAGCCACGGACAGGGGACTGAAGGGGTTTCGGGCAATCAGCCCCAGCATTTT	CASSHGQGTEGVSGNQPQHF
TRBV18	few	TRBJ1-4	TRBD1	TGTGCCAGCTCACCAATTCGACAGGGTAGCACTAATGAAAAACTGTTTTTT	CASSPIRQGSTNEKLFF
TRBV10-3	NA	TRBJ1-2	NA	TGTGCCATCAGCAGGGTCGGACAGAACTATGGCTACACCTTC	CAISRVGQNYGYTF
TRBV7-8	many	TRBJ1-2	NA	TGTGCCAGCAGCTTAGCCTCTGAAAACTATGGCTACACCTTC	CASSLASENYGYTF
TRBV5-1	NA	TRBJ2-2	NA	TGCGCCAGCAGCTTGGCCCTGGGGAACACCGGGGAGCTGTTTTTT	CASSLALGNTGELFF
TRBV7-6	many	TRBJ1-1	NA	TGTGCCAGCAGTTCAAGGATGAACACTGAAGCTTTCTTT	CASSSRMNTEAFF
TRBV19	NA	TRBJ1-6	NA	TGTGCCAGTAGTACTACCGCACCCCCTTACGATTCACCCCTCCACTTT	CASSTTAPPYDSPLHF
TRBV6-1	many	TRBJ1-2	TRBD1	TGTGCCAGCAGAGGGGACAGTAACTATGGCTACACCTTC	CASRGDSNYGYTF
TRBV29-1	NA	TRBJ1-1	NA	TGCAGCGGCCAAACAGGACTCCGGAACACTGAAGCTTTCTTT	CSGQTGLRNTEAFF